In its sample, the clone carrying this T cell receptor beta chain was seen a few times. Antigen unknown. The study used about 90 million PBMCs per unsorted sample for genomic DNA. J gave up 3 bases and V 10 bases, and 9 bases lay outside the gene matches. Germline-derived CDR1 and CDR2 are MNHNS and SASEGT. CDR3 size: 14 residues. This record belongs to a study of shared clonotypes between healthy human individuals. Regarding the study as a whole: The genetic and exposure-history diversity represented was limited by few donors.

Evenly divided among several immunoSEQ plates was the genomic DNA of each subset. Ten immunoSEQ deep assay plates were used by the authors to sequence unsorted PBMC DNA. Assay: immunoSEQ multiplex PCR; the TCRdb copy retains only in-frame clones and omits some. Of over 400,000 clones in the sample, approximately 78% were seen once. The TCR originated in a woman aged 35 to 49 in good health. Some clones in this sample may be carry-over from other donors' samples. The chain joins TRBV6-1 to TRBJ2-7, with 10 bases lining up with TRBD1. Sequenced input: PBMCs. The chain's CDR3 is CATALRDRGYEQYF. The CDR3 nucleotides are TGTGCCACAGCTCTCCGGGACAGGGGCTACGAGCAGTACTTC.